The 7 T cell receptor beta chains below come from one sample, sequenced in a study of cytomegalovirus exposure and HLA in healthy donors. Sequencing was performed with immunoSEQ multiplex PCR; in TCRdb, only in-frame clones are kept and a portion is missing. The sample has 110,000 or so clones; roughly nine tenths are singletons. The sequenced sample was PBMCs. The receptors stem from a young man in good health and CMV-seropositive.

The J gene is TRBJ2-6, the V gene TRBV4-2; D may be TRBD2 (5 bases). Per the germline V gene, CDR1 is LGHNA and CDR2 is YNFKEQ. The CDR3 is 17 residues long. V lost 1 base to trimming and J lost 4 bases, with 14 bases between them. CDR3 DNA sequence: TGTGCCAGCAGCCAAGGCCGGGGTGTGTCCGGGGCCAACGTCCTGACTTTC. It specifies CASSQGRGVSGANVLTF.

CDR3 DNA: TGTGCCAGCAGCTTACCTACAGGGCAAGAGACCCAGTACTTC. It yields the protein CASSLPTGQETQYF. V usage is TRBV7-9 and J usage is TRBJ2-5, with D perhaps matching TRBD1 (6 bases). CDR3 length: 14 amino acids. CDR1 is SEHNR, CDR2 FQNEAQ, per germline (reference sequence). V lost 2 bases and J lost 2, with 9 bases in between.

The chain combines TRBV7-2 with TRBJ2-2; D may be TRBD2 (6 bases). Germline V gene data show CDR1 as SGHTA and CDR2 as FQGNSA. V lost 5 bases, J lost 6 bases, and 16 bases lay in between. The CDR3 sequence is 15 residues long. CDR3 protein: CASSKTRSGPGELFF. For the CDR3, the DNA is TGTGCCAGCAGCAAGACTAGAAGTGGTCCCGGGGAGCTGTTTTTT.

V usage is TRBV13 and J usage is TRBJ1-1; 8 nucleotides line up with TRBD1. Germline CDR1 is PRHDT and CDR2 is FYEKMQ (reference sequence). This CDR3 has 16 residues. The V segment lost 2 bases and the J segment 1 base; nucleotides outside the gene matches: 6. The CDR3 loop reads CASSLRQGRGNTEAFF. CDR3 bases: TGTGCCAGCAGCTTAAGACAGGGGAGGGGGAACACTGAAGCTTTCTTT. The full variable domain, in which reference TRBV13 and TRBJ1-1 provide the parts outside the CDR3, is AAGVIQSPRHLIKEKRETATLKCYPIPRHDTVYWYQQGPGQDPQFLISFYEKMQSDKGSIPDRFSAQQFSDYHSELNMSSLELGDSALYFCASSLRQGRGNTEAFFGQGTRLTVV.

This chain uses TRBV5-1 with TRBJ2-1; D unresolved. The CDR3 sequence is 14 residues long. The V and J ends lost 1 base and 10 bases respectively, with 15 bases between them. The germline gives CDR1 SGHRS, CDR2 YFSETQ. The CDR3 protein is CASSLSSTPKEQFF. The CDR3 DNA reads as TGCGCCAGCAGCTTGTCGTCCACCCCTAAGGAGCAGTTCTTC.

This chain links TRBV7-2 with TRBJ1-1, with 11 positions matching TRBD1. Germline loops: CDR1 SGHTA, CDR2 FQGNSA. The CDR3 loop spans 15 amino acids. The V and J ends lost 2 bases and 3 bases, in that order; junction bases with no gene match: 2. The CDR3 here is CASSLLGQGDTEAFF. The CDR3 DNA reads as TGTGCCAGCAGCTTATTGGGACAGGGGGACACTGAAGCTTTCTTT.

The chain recombines TRBV5-1 with TRBJ2-2; 8 bases fit TRBD1. The CDR3 consists of 16 residues. Germline-derived CDR1 and CDR2 are SGHRS and YFSETQ. V shed 4 bases, J shed 2 bases, and the junction held 7 bases outside the gene matches. The CDR3 DNA sequence: TGCGCCAGCAGCCTCAAAACAGGGGGAAACACCGGGGAGCTGTTTTTT. It codes for CASSLKTGGNTGELFF.